This T cell receptor (beta chain) was retrieved from a study of patients and donors after allogeneic stem cell transplantation. MiXCR was run by TCRdb on the RT-PCR reads, yielding one entry per CDR3 protein. The table lists about a million distinct CDR3 sequences, roughly 18% of them singletons. V shed 0 bases and J shed 5 bases, with 11 bases lying between them. In germline, CDR1 is LGHNA, CDR2 YSLEER. This CDR3 contains 15 residues. The TCR sequence derives from a human donor who was either an allogeneic HSCT recipient or a stem cell or donor lymphocyte infusion donor (not recorded which). It is not recorded whose cells these are; they may come from a transplant donor. The rearrangement uses TRBV4-3 and TRBJ2-1; a possible D gene is TRBD2 (6 bases). Sequenced sample: blood, either unsorted or a sorted T cell fraction (not recorded which). CDR3 coding DNA: TGCGCCAGCAGCCAAGATGGTAGCGGAGACAATGAGCAGTTCTTC. Translated, it gives CASSQDGSGDNEQFF.